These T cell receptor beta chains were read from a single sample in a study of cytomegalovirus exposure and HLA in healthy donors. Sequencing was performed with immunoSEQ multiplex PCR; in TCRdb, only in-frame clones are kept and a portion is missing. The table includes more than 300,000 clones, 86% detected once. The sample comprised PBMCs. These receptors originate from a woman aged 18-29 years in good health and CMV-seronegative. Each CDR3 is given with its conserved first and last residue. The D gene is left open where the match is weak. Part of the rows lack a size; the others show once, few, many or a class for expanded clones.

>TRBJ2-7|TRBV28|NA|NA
CASPLSSYEQYF
TGTGCCAGCCCTCTTAGCTCCTACGAGCAGTACTTC
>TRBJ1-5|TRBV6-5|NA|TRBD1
CASSSDRAGNQPQHF
TGTGCCAGCAGTTCGGACAGGGCTGGCAATCAGCCCCAGCATTTT
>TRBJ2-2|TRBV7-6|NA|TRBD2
CASSGRRLAGGPNTGELFF
TGTGCCAGCAGTGGCCGCAGGCTAGCGGGGGGGCCGAACACCGGGGAGCTGTTTTTT
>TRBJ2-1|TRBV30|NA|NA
CAWSGLRERGEYNEQFF
TGTGCCTGGAGTGGGTTGCGGGAGAGGGGGGAGTACAATGAGCAGTTCTTC
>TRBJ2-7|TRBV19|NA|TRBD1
CASSMRDRSSYEQYF
TGTGCCAGTAGTATGAGGGACAGGAGCTCCTACGAGCAGTACTTC
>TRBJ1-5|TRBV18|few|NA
CASSPYGDQPQHF
TGTGCCAGCTCACCATACGGGGATCAGCCCCAGCATTTT
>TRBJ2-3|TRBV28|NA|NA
CAVGLAPADTQYF
TGTGCCGTAGGTCTAGCTCCGGCAGATACGCAGTATTTT
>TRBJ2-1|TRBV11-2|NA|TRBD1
CASSHGGDRGYNEQFF
TGTGCCAGCAGCCACGGGGGGGACAGGGGGTACAATGAGCAGTTCTTC
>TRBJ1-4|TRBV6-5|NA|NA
CASSYPDRVDEKLFF
TGTGCCAGCAGTTACCCTGACCGGGTTGATGAAAAACTGTTTTTT
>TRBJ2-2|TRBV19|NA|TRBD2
CASSTTSGGAQAGELFF
TGTGCCAGTAGTACGACTAGCGGGGGGGCCCAGGCCGGGGAGCTGTTTTTT